These T cell receptor beta chains were read from a single sample in a study of response to subunit inactivated influenza vaccine. TCRdb ran MiXCR on the RT-PCR reads and lists one entry per CDR3 protein. The sample carries roughly 540,000 distinct CDR3 sequences, around 21% recorded once. The sample was also reused in another study, on T cells expressing NK-cell markers.

This specimen consisted of CD4+ T cells sorted from PBMCs, obtained about 11 days after vaccination. Receptors were obtained from a man in his forties or fifties who received an inactivated influenza vaccine. Both conserved end residues are part of each CDR3. A D gene is named only where the DNA matches it firmly. For some rows the clone size is stated as once, few or many, or as a class when expanded; others skip it.

TRBJ1-1 . TRBV29-1 . TGCAGCGCTGGTCGGGGGACTGAAGCTTTCTTT CSAGRGTEAFF
TRBJ2-7 . TRBV7-3 . TGTGCCAGCAGCTTAAGTACAGGCCCCTACGAGCAGTACTTC CASSLSTGPYEQYF
TRBJ2-1 TRBD2 TRBV5-1 few TGCGCCAGCAGCTTGAGTGGCGGGGGGGCCTACAATGAGCAGTTCTTC CASSLSGGGAYNEQFF
TRBJ1-6 . TRBV7-2 . TGTGCCAGCAGCTTAGTTCGTGATTCACCCCTCCACTTT CASSLVRDSPLHF
TRBJ1-1 . TRBV12-3/TRBV12-4 . TGTGCCCGGGGGTGGGAAGACACTGAAGCTTTCTTT CARGWEDTEAFF
TRBJ1-1 . TRBV4-2 many TGTGCCAGCAGCCACGTCTGGCAAGGGGCTGGGGACACTGAAGCTTTCTTT CASSHVWQGAGDTEAFF
TRBJ2-2 . TRBV11-2 few TGTGCCAGCAGCTTAGATGGAGGAGTTAACACCGGGGAGCTGTTTTTT CASSLDGGVNTGELFF
TRBJ1-4 TRBD1 TRBV29-1 . TGCAGCGTTGAAGAGAAGGACAGGATTAATGAAAAACTGTTTTTT CSVEEKDRINEKLFF
TRBJ1-1 . TRBV7-9 . TGTGCCAGCAGCACTACAAGGGGGTACACTGAAGCTTTCTTT CASSTTRGYTEAFF
TRBJ1-3 TRBD1 TRBV29-1 few TGCAGCGTCTTACAGGGGGCTTCTGGAAACACCATATATTTT CSVLQGASGNTIYF
TRBJ2-1 TRBD2 TRBV11-1 few TGTGCCAGCAGCTTATCGTTAGGGCAGGTAGCGGGAGCTCACAATGAGCAGTTCTTC CASSLSLGQVAGAHNEQFF
TRBJ1-5 . TRBV4-3 few TGCGCCAGCAGCCAAGAGGAGCCCCCCCCGGATAGCAATCAGCCCCAGCATTTT CASSQEEPPPDSNQPQHF
TRBJ2-1 . TRBV6-5 many TGTGCCAGCAGTTACCTCGGGACTGGAAGAAATGAGCAGTTCTTC CASSYLGTGRNEQFF
TRBJ2-1 . TRBV12-3/TRBV12-4 . TGTGCCAGCAGCCCAGGGGTTTACTACAATGAGCAGTTCTTC CASSPGVYYNEQFF
TRBJ2-3 TRBD2 TRBV15 few TGTGCCACCAGCAGCGGAACGGGGGGAGGGCCCGTAAGCACAGATACGCAGTATTTT CATSSGTGGGPVSTDTQYF
TRBJ2-1 . TRBV5-1 few TGCGCCAGCAGCTTGGTTGGGTATCTCGAGCAGTTCTTC CASSLVGYLEQFF
TRBJ2-5 . TRBV7-9 . TGTGCCAGCAGCTTAAGTATCGGGTCGGAGACCCAGTACTTC CASSLSIGSETQYF
TRBJ1-1 . TRBV5-4 . TGTGCCAGCAGCTCCCAGGGCATCACTGAAGCTTTCTTT CASSSQGITEAFF
TRBJ2-3 . TRBV7-2 few TGTGCCAGCAGCTCCGTACCTCTTAAAGCGGATACGCAGTATTTT CASSSVPLKADTQYF
TRBJ2-5 . TRBV4-1 . TGCGCCAGCAGCCAAGATTTGGTGGGGGGAGAGACCCAGTACTTC CASSQDLVGGETQYF
TRBJ2-5 . TRBV29-1 . TGCAGCGTTGAAGATCGGGGGTTGGAAGAGACCCAGTACTTC CSVEDRGLEETQYF
TRBJ2-1 TRBD2 TRBV5-5 . TGTGCCAGCAGCTTGGAAGCGGGAAAATACAATGAGCAGTTCTTC CASSLEAGKYNEQFF
TRBJ1-2 TRBD1 TRBV7-6 . TGTGCCAGCAGCTTATCAGGACAGGGAATGGGTGGCTACACCTTC CASSLSGQGMGGYTF
TRBJ2-3 . TRBV9 few TGTGCCAGCAGCGGACAAACCGGGACTAGCACAGATACGCAGTATTTT CASSGQTGTSTDTQYF
TRBJ2-5 TRBD2 TRBV7-2 . TGTGCCAGCAGCCGGACTAGCGGGGGGGCAGGAGAGACCCAGTACTTC CASSRTSGGAGETQYF
TRBJ2-2 . TRBV7-6 . TGTGCCAGCAGCTTAGGCAGGGAGAACACCGGGGAGCTGTTTTTT CASSLGRENTGELFF
TRBJ2-5 . TRBV6-2/TRBV6-3 . TGTGCCAGCAGTTATTCCGCCAAGAACCAAGAGACCCAGTACTTC CASSYSAKNQETQYF
TRBJ2-7 TRBD1 TRBV7-2 . TGTGCCAGCAGCCATCCGGGACAGAGCTCCTACGAGCAGTACTTC CASSHPGQSSYEQYF
TRBJ2-3 . TRBV5-1 . TGCGCCAGCAGCTTAGGGCATCCCAAACGGGGCACAGATACGCAGTATTTT CASSLGHPKRGTDTQYF
TRBJ1-1 TRBD1 TRBV29-1 . TGCAGCGTCTGCAGGGGGCATGACACTGAAGCTTTCTTT CSVCRGHDTEAFF
TRBJ1-6 TRBD1 TRBV7-2 few TGTGCCAGCAGCTTATCTTCCGGGACAGTCTATAATTCACCCCTCCACTTT CASSLSSGTVYNSPLHF